The clone carrying this T cell receptor (beta chain) was seen a few times. Additional DNA sequences in this sample encode the identical CDR3. This entry belongs to a study of blood T cell repertoires in COVID-19. Study at large: The United States, Italy and Spain supplied acute and convalescent COVID-19 samples.

CDR1 and CDR2 (germline): MDHEN, SYDVKM. The CDR3 sequence is 14 residues long. V lost 5 bases, J lost 5 bases, and 7 bases stayed unmatched. Participants were aged about 18 to 90 years, lived in 25 or so US areas, and enrolled virtually. Donors were grouped by their self-reported clinical history. Under the authors' procedure: Reference gene primer amplification yielded estimated nucleated cell counts. TCRdb keeps only in-frame clones here, not all; method: immunoSEQ multiplex PCR. Clonal size and the V and J genes are those of that table, whereas D and trimming came from the DNA. The sample shows 250,000 to 300,000 clones, around 90% of them seen only once.

The V call is TRBV28, the J call TRBJ1-1, with TRBD1 matching over 8 bases. The specimen was PBMCs or T cells enriched from blood (not recorded which). The sequence derives from a woman aged 55-69 years in a cohort exposed to, infected with or recovered from COVID-19 (not recorded which). CDR3 bases: TGTGCCAGCAGTCTCAGACAGGGGAGGACTGAAGCTTTCTTT. Protein: CASSLRQGRTEAFF.